This TCR beta chain was documented in a study of a mutant IDH1 vaccine in newly diagnosed glioma. About the research overall: Once 4-6 weeks had passed after radiotherapy alone, vaccination started, or it started with temozolomide cycles. The treated population exhibited a male proportion of roughly 60%, a female proportion of 37.5%, and a mean age of roughly 39 years. Most patients had received both radiotherapy and temozolomide, the prior options being radiotherapy, temozolomide, or both.

This clone came up a few times. What it binds is not known. Stated time point: week 5, during vaccination. Vaccination used 300 ug of mutant IDH1 20-mer peptide per dose, with topical imiquimod. The germline gives CDR1 SGHDT, CDR2 YYEEEE. The CDR3 totals 11 residues. Trimming left V 3 bases short and J 7 bases short, with 7 bases between. Some clones are missing from TCRdb's copy, which holds only in-frame ones; the method was immunoSEQ multiplex PCR. Of some 51,000 clones in the sample, about three quarters were seen once. The source was PBMCs, collected from a glioma patient whose treatment included an IDH1 peptide vaccine. The chain employs TRBV5-6 and TRBJ1-1; the D gene is possibly TRBD1 (6 bases). The origin of this receptor is a man in his fifties or sixties with glioma. CDR3 bases: TGTGCCAGCAGCTGGGGACATGAAGCTTTCTTT. Translated: CASSWGHEAFF.